One sample yielded the 8 T cell receptor beta chains listed below, sequenced in a study of T cell responses to AZD1222 COVID-19 vaccine. Sequencing used immunoSEQ multiplex PCR; TCRdb keeps in-frame clones, though not all of them. The sample comprises under 95,000 clones, under 95% of which are singletons, and approximately 3% rests with the top ten. The sequencing used peripheral blood, collected on day 0 of AZD1222 vaccination. The receptors originated from an adult in good health.

This rearrangement joins TRBV7-2 to TRBJ2-2, with a tentative D call TRBD1 (5 bases). The CDR3 sequence is 16 residues long. Germline values: CDR1 SGHTA, CDR2 FQGNSA. Trimming pared 6 bases from V and 3 bases from J, leaving 17 bases between. CDR3 sequence reads: CASRVRSQGDTGELFF. CDR3 nucleotides: TGTGCCAGCAGGGTTCGCTCGCAGGGCGACACCGGGGAGCTGTTTTTT.

The chain carries TRBV4-1 and TRBJ2-7, with D tentatively TRBD1 (5 bases). The CDR3 covers 15 residues. V lost 2 bases to trimming and J lost 2 bases, with 13 bases between them. From germline, CDR1 is MGHRA and CDR2 YSYEKL. The CDR3 DNA follows: TGCGCCAGCAGCCAACGACAGACAACCACCTACGAGCAGTACTTC. This sequence encodes CASSQRQTTTYEQYF.

The rearrangement joins TRBV5-8 to TRBJ1-3; D ambiguous. Per the germline V gene, CDR1 is SGHTS and CDR2 is YDEGEE. The CDR3 has 14 amino acids. The V and J ends lost 4 bases and 3 bases respectively, with 11 bases between them. The CDR3 DNA follows: TGTGCCAGCAGCCTGGGAGAGAATGGAAACACCATATATTTT. Translating gives CASSLGENGNTIYF.

The rearrangement links TRBV19 to TRBJ1-6, with D unresolved. This CDR3 contains 14 residues. V was clipped by 3 bases and J by 8 bases, with 11 bases between them. Germline V CDR1 and CDR2: LNHDA, SQIVND (reference sequence). CDR3 coding DNA: TGTGCCAGTAGTATCGACCGGTGGGATTCACCCCTCCACTTT. Its translation: CASSIDRWDSPLHF.

The CDR3 here is CASSEGIENTEAFF. For the CDR3, the DNA is TGTGCCAGCAGTGAAGGCATAGAGAACACTGAAGCTTTCTTT. This chain uses TRBV6-1 with TRBJ1-1; D is unresolved. V lost 1 base, J lost 1 base, and 7 bases lay in between. CDR3 size: 14 residues. From germline, CDR1 is MNHNS and CDR2 SASEGT.

The chain joins TRBV5-1 to TRBJ2-7; D might be TRBD1 or TRBD2, each matching 6 bases. The CDR3 loop spans 14 amino acids. V was shortened by 7 bases and J by 7 bases, with 21 bases between the two germline ends. Germline CDR1 SGHRS, CDR2 YFSETQ. CDR3 bases: TGCGCCAGCCGCCCGTCGGGGGCTGGAGAGGAGCAGTACTTC. It encodes CASRPSGAGEEQYF.

This chain uses TRBV27 with TRBJ2-1; TRBD2 matches 7 bases. The CDR3 contains 15 residues. From germline, CDR1 is MNHEY and CDR2 SMNVEV (reference sequence). V gave up 5 bases and J gave up 6 bases; unmatched junction bases: 10. CDR3 coding DNA: TGTGCCAGCAGTGCTAGCGGCGAAGGTCTCAATGAGCAGTTCTTC. Translation: CASSASGEGLNEQFF.

This chain links TRBV12-3 or TRBV12-4 with TRBJ2-1, with D tentatively TRBD1 or TRBD2 (5 bases each). Trimming shortened V by 8 bases and J by 3 bases, and 11 bases separated the two germline ends. The CDR3 contains 13 residues. The CDR3 region is CASLSGGYNEQFF. The DNA for the CDR3 is TGTGCCAGCCTCAGTGGGGGCTACAATGAGCAGTTCTTC.